These 17 T cell receptor beta chains came from one sample sequenced in a study of blood T cell repertoires in COVID-19. Assay: immunoSEQ multiplex PCR; the TCRdb copy retains only in-frame clones and omits some. The data show roughly 60,000 clones, with 87% seen just once and about 9.4% held by the top ten. The sample taken for sequencing was peripheral blood. These receptor sequences come from a human donor with acute or convalescent COVID-19. The donor label of this sample is uncertain.

The chain combines TRBV7-6 with TRBJ2-3, with a tentative D call TRBD1 (5 bases). V lost 5 bases to trimming and J lost 1 base, with 19 bases between them. The CDR3 loop spans 17 amino acids. Per germline, CDR1 SGHVS and CDR2 FNYEAQ. The CDR3 is CASSPILTARGTDTQYF. The CDR3 DNA sequence: TGTGCCAGCAGCCCCATACTGACAGCCAGGGGCACAGATACGCAGTATTTT.

DNA for the CDR3: TGTGCCAGCTCACCACCGGGGGGTTCGGAGACCCAGTACTTC. Its translation: CASSPPGGSETQYF. This rearrangement joins TRBV18 to TRBJ2-5; a weak D match, TRBD2 (6 bases). Germline CDR1 reads KGHSH; CDR2 reads LQKENI. The CDR3 sequence is 14 residues long. Trimming left V 0 bases short and J 5 bases short, with 10 bases between.

A single count supports this clone. V is TRBV24-1 and J is TRBJ2-5, with a weak D call TRBD2 (5 bases). The germline gives CDR1 KGHDR, CDR2 SFDVKD. Trimming removed 5 bases from V and 3 bases from J, with 15 bases in between. The CDR3 has 15 residues. CDR3 DNA sequence: TGTGCCACCAGTGCAACCGGGATTTCAAAAGAGACCCAGTACTTC. Amino acid sequence: CATSATGISKETQYF.

This chain links TRBV5-1 with TRBJ2-2, with D possibly matching TRBD1 (5 bases). Deletions cut 2 bases from V and 5 bases from J, with 7 bases between. The CDR3 extends over 13 amino acids. The germline gives CDR1 SGHRS, CDR2 YFSETQ. This CDR3 reads CASSLAGTGELFF. The CDR3 coding sequence is TGCGCCAGCAGCTTAGCAGGGACCGGGGAGCTGTTTTTT.

The chain has TRBV7-9 and TRBJ1-5, with 10 bases fitting TRBD1. Germline-derived CDR1 and CDR2 are SEHNR and FQNEAQ (reference sequence). J gave up 7 bases and V 6 bases, and 9 bases lay outside the gene matches. CDR3 length equals 15 residues. CDR3 in amino acids: CASSQTRDRGQPQHF. The CDR3 coding sequence is TGTGCCAGCAGTCAAACGAGGGACAGGGGACAGCCCCAGCATTTT.

The chain's CDR3 is CASSIQGARTEAFF. The CDR3, as DNA: TGTGCCAGTAGTATACAGGGGGCGCGAACTGAAGCTTTCTTT. V usage is TRBV19 and J usage is TRBJ1-1; 8 positions agree with TRBD1. V was clipped by 2 bases and J by 5 bases; unmatched bases: 4. The CDR3 runs 14 residues. Germline CDR1 is LNHDA and CDR2 is SQIVND (reference sequence).

V is TRBV27 and J is TRBJ2-3; 13 bases line up with TRBD2. Germline CDR1 and CDR2: MNHEY and SMNVEV (reference sequence). This CDR3 has 19 residues. Germline trimming cut 2 bases from V and 4 bases from J; bases unmatched to any gene: 12. CDR3 amino acids: CASSLKGLAGSFRADTQYF. CDR3 sequence (DNA): TGTGCCAGCAGTTTAAAGGGACTAGCGGGGAGTTTCAGGGCAGATACGCAGTATTTT.

CDR3 region: CASSLRLAGGAYTQYF. CDR3 in DNA: TGCGCCAGCAGCTTGCGGCTAGCGGGGGGAGCATATACGCAGTATTTT. The chain uses TRBV5-1 and TRBJ2-3; 11 bases align to TRBD2. The germline CDR1 and CDR2 sequences are SGHRS and YFSETQ. The CDR3 sequence is 16 residues long. With 1 base clipped from V and 7 bases from J, the junction kept 8 bases outside the gene matches.

The chain employs TRBV2 and TRBJ2-7; 8 bases fit TRBD1. Germline trimming cut 3 bases from V and 2 bases from J; bases unmatched to any gene: 3. CDR3 length equals 14 residues. Germline V gives CDR1 SNHLY, CDR2 FYNNEI. CDR3 region: CASSDRTGPYEQYF. The CDR3 DNA reads as TGTGCCAGCAGTGACCGGACAGGGCCCTACGAGCAGTACTTC.

This chain connects TRBV5-4 to TRBJ2-5; possibly TRBD1 for D (6 bases). This CDR3 has 14 amino acids. The V end lost 3 bases, the J end lost 4 bases, and 13 bases lay between the germline ends. The germline V gene has CDR1 SGHNT and CDR2 YYREEE (reference sequence). CDR3 in amino acids: CASSSLQGGETQYF. The CDR3 bases are TGTGCCAGCAGCTCCCTACAGGGCGGAGAGACCCAGTACTTC.

The chain uses TRBV19 and TRBJ2-2; 7 positions match TRBD2. CDR3 length: 14 amino acids. Germline V CDR1 and CDR2: LNHDA, SQIVND (reference sequence). The trim removed 6 bases at V and 4 bases at J, leaving 5 bases unmatched. CDR3 sequence: CASRVLATTGELFF. In nucleotides, the CDR3 is TGTGCCAGTAGGGTACTAGCGACCACCGGGGAGCTGTTTTTT. The variable domain in full, with the rest retrieved from reference TRBV19 and TRBJ2-2, is DGGITQSPKYLFRKEGQNVTLSCEQNLNHDAMYWYRQDPGQGLRLIYYSQIVNDFQKGDIAEGYSVSREKKESFPLTVTSAQKNPTAFYLCASRVLATTGELFFGEGSRLTVL.

V and J are TRBV24-1 and TRBJ2-1; D gene unclear. Germline CDR1 reads KGHDR; CDR2 reads SFDVKD. V lost 3 bases to trimming and J lost 6 bases, with 14 bases between them. CDR3 length: 15 amino acids. CDR3 residues: CATSDPGTLGNEQFF. DNA of the CDR3: TGTGCCACCAGTGATCCAGGAACGTTAGGCAATGAGCAGTTCTTC.

The chain employs TRBV10-2 and TRBJ2-4; TRBD1 matches at 8 bases. The CDR3 contains 19 residues. The V gene end was trimmed by 5 bases and the J gene end by 1 base; junction bases not matched to a gene: 16. Germline CDR1 is WSHSY and CDR2 is SAAADI. Here the CDR3 reads CASSSPPLQGGLAKNIQYF. The CDR3 bases are TGCGCCAGCAGTTCCCCTCCCTTACAGGGGGGTTTGGCCAAAAACATTCAGTACTTC.

In this sample, this clone turned up a few times. The chain has TRBV3-1 (or the pseudogene TRBV3-2) and TRBJ2-5; D is possibly TRBD1 (6 bases). CDR1 LGHDT and CDR2 YNNKEL come from the germline V gene (reference sequence). With 0 bases removed from V and 6 bases from J, the gap between germline ends came to 8 bases. This CDR3 is 13 amino acids long. CDR3: CASSQEQGQTQYF. The CDR3 region has the DNA TGTGCCAGCAGCCAAGAACAGGGACAGACCCAGTACTTC.

The V gene is TRBV7-8, the J gene TRBJ1-5, with 8 bases fitting TRBD1. The V gene's germline CDR1 is SGHVS and CDR2 FQNEAQ. J lost 4 bases, V lost 5 bases, and 10 bases had no gene match. This CDR3 region has 16 residues. The CDR3 DNA follows: TGTGCCAGCAGCCCCTTGGGACAGGTCATGAATCAGCCCCAGCATTTT. Its translation: CASSPLGQVMNQPQHF.

This chain connects TRBV21-1 to TRBJ1-3. TRBV21-1 is described as a pseudogene. The CDR3 sequence is 16 residues long. In DNA, the CDR3 is TGTGCCAGCAGCAAATGGCGGGAAGGGGCTGGAAACACCATATATTTT. The encoded protein is CASSKWREGAGNTIYF.

The chain recombines TRBV9 with TRBJ2-2; TRBD2 matches at 13 bases. V was clipped by 3 bases and J by 7 bases; unmatched bases: 21. Germline values: CDR1 SGDLS, CDR2 YYNGEE. CDR3 length equals 21 residues. The CDR3 reads CASSDTVEGGLAGSRYGELFF. The CDR3 DNA reads as TGTGCCAGCAGCGATACCGTAGAGGGGGGACTAGCGGGGTCGCGGTACGGGGAGCTGTTTTTT.